This T cell receptor beta chain came from a study of cytotoxic CD8 clonotypes in ibrutinib-treated CLL. The ends were cut back, 1 base at V and 5 bases at J, with 3 bases in the middle. Germline values: CDR1 SGHAT, CDR2 FQNNGV. The CDR3 runs to 11 residues. Points from the study as a whole: In sustained-remission versus progressing patients, sampling times differed.

This table comes from immunoSEQ multiplex PCR, and its TCRdb copy is limited to in-frame clones, with some not included. The sample lists some 140,000 clones; about four fifths were seen once. Comments on this clone: What it binds is not known.

The TCR beta libraries used 1.5 to 2 micrograms of genomic DNA that came from cryopreserved PBMCs. This chain links TRBV11-2 with TRBJ2-7, with D unclear. The TCR originated in a human donor with chronic lymphocytic leukemia. Sequences were derived from PBMCs, sampled after 12 months of ibrutinib treatment. CDR3 residues: CASSLVNEQYF. CDR3 DNA: TGTGCCAGCAGCTTAGTGAACGAGCAGTACTTC.